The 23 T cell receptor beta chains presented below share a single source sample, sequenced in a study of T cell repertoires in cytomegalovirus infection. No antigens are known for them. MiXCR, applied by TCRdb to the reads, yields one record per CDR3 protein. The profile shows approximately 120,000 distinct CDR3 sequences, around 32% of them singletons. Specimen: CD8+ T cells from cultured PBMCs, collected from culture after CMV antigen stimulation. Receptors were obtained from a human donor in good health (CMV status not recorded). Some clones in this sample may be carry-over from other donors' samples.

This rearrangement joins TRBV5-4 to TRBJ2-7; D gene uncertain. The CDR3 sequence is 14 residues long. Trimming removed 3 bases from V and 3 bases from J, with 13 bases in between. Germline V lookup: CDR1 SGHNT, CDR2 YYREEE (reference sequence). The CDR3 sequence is CASSSPGKLYEQYF. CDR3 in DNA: TGTGCCAGCAGCTCCCCAGGAAAACTCTACGAGCAGTACTTC.

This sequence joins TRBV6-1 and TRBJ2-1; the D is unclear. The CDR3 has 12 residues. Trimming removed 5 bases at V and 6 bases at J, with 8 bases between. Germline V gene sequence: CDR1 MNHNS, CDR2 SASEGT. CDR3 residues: CASSPAVNEQFF. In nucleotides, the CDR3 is TGTGCCAGCAGTCCGGCGGTCAATGAGCAGTTCTTC.

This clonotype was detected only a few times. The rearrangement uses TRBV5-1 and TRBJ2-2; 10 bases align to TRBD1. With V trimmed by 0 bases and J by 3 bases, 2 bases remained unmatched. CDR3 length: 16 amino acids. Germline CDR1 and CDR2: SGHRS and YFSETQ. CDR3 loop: CASSLAGTGDTGELFF. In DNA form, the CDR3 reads TGCGCCAGCAGCTTGGCCGGGACAGGGGACACCGGGGAGCTGTTTTTT. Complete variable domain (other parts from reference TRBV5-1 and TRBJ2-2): KAGVTQTPRYLIKTRGQQVTLSCSPISGHRSVSWYQQTPGQGLQFLFEYFSETQRNKGNFPGRFSGRQFSNSRSEMNVSTLELGDSALYLCASSLAGTGDTGELFFGEGSRLTVL.

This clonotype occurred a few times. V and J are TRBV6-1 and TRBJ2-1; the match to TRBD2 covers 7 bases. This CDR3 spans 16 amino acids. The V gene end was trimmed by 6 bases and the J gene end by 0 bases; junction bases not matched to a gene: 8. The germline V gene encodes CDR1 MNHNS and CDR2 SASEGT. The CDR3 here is CASSLSGPASYNEQFF. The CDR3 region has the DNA TGTGCCAGCAGCCTTAGCGGGCCTGCCTCCTACAATGAGCAGTTCTTC.

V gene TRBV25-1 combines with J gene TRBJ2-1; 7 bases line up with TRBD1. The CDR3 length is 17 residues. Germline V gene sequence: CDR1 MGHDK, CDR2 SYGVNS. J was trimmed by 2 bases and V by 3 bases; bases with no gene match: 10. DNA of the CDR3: TGTGCCAGCAGTGATACCTACAGGGGAAGGGCCTACAATGAGCAGTTCTTC. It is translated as CASSDTYRGRAYNEQFF.

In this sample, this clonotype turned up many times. The CDR3 here is CASSYSSIGVTYGYTF. CDR3 coding DNA: TGTGCCAGCAGTTACTCGAGTATAGGGGTGACCTATGGCTACACCTTC. The chain couples TRBV6-5 to TRBJ1-2; possible D gene TRBD1, 5 bases. CDR1 and CDR2 from the germline V gene are MNHEY and SVGAGI. This CDR3 region has 16 residues. V gave up 0 bases and J gave up 4 bases, with 15 bases separating them.

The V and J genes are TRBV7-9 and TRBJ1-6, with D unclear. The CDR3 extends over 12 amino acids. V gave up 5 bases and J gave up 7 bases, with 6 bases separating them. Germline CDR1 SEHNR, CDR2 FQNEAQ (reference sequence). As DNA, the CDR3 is TGTGCCAGCAGCCCCGAGAATTCACCCCTCCACTTT. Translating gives CASSPENSPLHF.

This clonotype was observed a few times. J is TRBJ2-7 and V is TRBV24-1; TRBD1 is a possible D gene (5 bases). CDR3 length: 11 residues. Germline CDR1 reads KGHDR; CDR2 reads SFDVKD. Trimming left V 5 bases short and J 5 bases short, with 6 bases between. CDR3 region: CATSAGNEQYF. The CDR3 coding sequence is TGTGCCACCAGTGCAGGGAACGAGCAGTACTTC.

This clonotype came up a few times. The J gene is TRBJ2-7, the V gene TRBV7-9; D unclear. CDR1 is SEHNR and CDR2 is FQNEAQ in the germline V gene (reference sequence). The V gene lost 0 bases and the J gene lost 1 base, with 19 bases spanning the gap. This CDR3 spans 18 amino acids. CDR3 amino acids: CASSLAVIGTSRSYEQYF. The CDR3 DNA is TGTGCCAGCAGCTTAGCCGTCATAGGTACCTCCCGGTCCTACGAGCAGTACTTC.

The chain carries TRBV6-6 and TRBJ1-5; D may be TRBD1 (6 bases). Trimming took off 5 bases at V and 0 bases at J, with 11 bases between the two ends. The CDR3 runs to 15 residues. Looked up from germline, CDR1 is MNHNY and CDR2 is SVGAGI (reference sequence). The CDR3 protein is CASSTGPYSNQPQHF. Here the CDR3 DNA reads TGTGCCAGCAGTACAGGGCCCTATAGCAATCAGCCCCAGCATTTT.

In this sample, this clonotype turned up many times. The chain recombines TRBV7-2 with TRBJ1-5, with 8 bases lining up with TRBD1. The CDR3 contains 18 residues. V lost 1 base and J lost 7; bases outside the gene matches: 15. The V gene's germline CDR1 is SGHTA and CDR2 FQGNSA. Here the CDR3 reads CASSLEDRDEGFRQPQHF. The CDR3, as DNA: TGTGCCAGCAGCTTAGAGGACAGGGATGAGGGGTTTAGGCAGCCCCAGCATTTT.

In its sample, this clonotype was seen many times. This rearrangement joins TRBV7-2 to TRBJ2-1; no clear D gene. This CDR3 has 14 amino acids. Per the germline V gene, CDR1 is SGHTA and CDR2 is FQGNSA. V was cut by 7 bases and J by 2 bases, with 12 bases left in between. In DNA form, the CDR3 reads TGTGCCAGCATCCTGTTAGGCGCCTACAATGAGCAGTTCTTC. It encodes CASILLGAYNEQFF.

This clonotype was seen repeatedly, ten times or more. The CDR3 DNA reads TGTGCCAGCAGCTTAGAGCTCCTAAACGCAGACAGGCGCTTTACAATGAGGCAGTTCTTC. This sequence encodes CASSLELLNADRRFTMRQFF. V usage is TRBV7-2 and J usage is TRBJ2-1, with a tentative D call TRBD1 (6 bases). CDR1 and CDR2 from the germline V gene are SGHTA and FQGNSA. CDR3 length equals 20 residues. V was shortened by 1 base and J by 12 bases, with 34 bases between the two germline ends. Full variable domain (remainder filled in from reference TRBV7-2 and TRBJ2-1): GAGVSQSPSNKVTEKGKDVELRCDPISGHTALYWYRQSLGQGLEFLIYFQGNSAPDKSGLPSDRFSAERTGGSVSTLTIQRTQQEDSAVYLCASSLELLNADRRFTMRQFFGPGTRLTVL.

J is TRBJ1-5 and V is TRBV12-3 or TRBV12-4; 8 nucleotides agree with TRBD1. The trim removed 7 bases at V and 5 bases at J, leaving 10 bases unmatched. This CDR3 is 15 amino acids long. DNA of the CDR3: TGTGCCAGCACCTTGGACAGGGCGGGGTATCAGCCCCAGCATTTT. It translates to CASTLDRAGYQPQHF.

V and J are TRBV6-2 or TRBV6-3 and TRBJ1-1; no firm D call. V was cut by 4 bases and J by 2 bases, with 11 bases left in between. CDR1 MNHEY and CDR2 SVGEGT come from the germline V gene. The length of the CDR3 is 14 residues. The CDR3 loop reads CASSSHRPNTEAFF. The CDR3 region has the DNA TGTGCCAGCAGTTCCCACAGACCTAACACTGAAGCTTTCTTT.

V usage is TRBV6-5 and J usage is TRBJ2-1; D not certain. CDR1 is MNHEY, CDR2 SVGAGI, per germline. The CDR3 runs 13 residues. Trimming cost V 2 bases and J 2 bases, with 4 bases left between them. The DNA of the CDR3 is TGTGCCAGCAGTTACCCAGCCTACAATGAGCAGTTCTTC. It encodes CASSYPAYNEQFF.

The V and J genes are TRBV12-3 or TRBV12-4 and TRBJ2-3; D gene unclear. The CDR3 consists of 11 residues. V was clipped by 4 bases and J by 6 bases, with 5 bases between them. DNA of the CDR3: TGTGCCAGCAGTTCCTCGGATACGCAGTATTTT. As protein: CASSSSDTQYF.

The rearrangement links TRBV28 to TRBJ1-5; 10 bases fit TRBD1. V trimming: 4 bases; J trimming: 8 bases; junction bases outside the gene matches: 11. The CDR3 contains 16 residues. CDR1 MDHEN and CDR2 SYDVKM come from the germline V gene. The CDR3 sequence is CASSSRDRGLWEPQHF. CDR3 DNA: TGTGCCAGCAGTTCCCGGGACAGGGGTCTTTGGGAGCCCCAGCATTTT.

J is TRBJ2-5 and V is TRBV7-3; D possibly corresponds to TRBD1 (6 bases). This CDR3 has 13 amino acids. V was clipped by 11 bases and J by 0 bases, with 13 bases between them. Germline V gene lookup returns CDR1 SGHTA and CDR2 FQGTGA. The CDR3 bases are TGTGCCGCTGAGGACAGCGACCAAGAGACCCAGTACTTC. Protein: CAAEDSDQETQYF.

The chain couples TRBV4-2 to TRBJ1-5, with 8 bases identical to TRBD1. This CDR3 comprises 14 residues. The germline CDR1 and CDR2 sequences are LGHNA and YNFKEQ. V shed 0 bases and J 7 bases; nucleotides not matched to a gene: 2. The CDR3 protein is CASSQEGQEQPQHF. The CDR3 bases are TGTGCCAGCAGCCAAGAGGGACAGGAACAGCCCCAGCATTTT.

CDR3: CASSVGNRAYEQYF. The CDR3 nucleotides are TGTGCCAGCAGTGTCGGGAACCGTGCCTACGAGCAGTACTTC. The V gene is TRBV2, the J gene TRBJ2-7; D perhaps matches TRBD2 (5 bases). Germline CDR1 reads SNHLY; CDR2 reads FYNNEI. The CDR3 runs 14 residues. V gave up 4 bases and J gave up 2 bases, with 12 bases separating them.

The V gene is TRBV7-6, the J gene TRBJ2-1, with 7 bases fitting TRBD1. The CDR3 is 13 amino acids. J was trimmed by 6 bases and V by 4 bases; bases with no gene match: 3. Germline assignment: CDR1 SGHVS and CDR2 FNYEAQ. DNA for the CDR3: TGTGCCAGCAGCTCAGCAGGGGGCAATGAGCAGTTCTTC. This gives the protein CASSSAGGNEQFF.

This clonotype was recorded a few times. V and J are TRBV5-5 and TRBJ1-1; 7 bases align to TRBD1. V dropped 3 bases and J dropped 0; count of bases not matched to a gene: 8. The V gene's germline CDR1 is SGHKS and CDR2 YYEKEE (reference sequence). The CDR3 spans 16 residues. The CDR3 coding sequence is TGTGCCAGCAGCTCGACCAGGGGGGTTTTGAACACTGAAGCTTTCTTT. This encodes CASSSTRGVLNTEAFF.